The 24 T cell receptor beta chains below all came from one sample that was sequenced in a study of shared clonotypes between healthy human individuals. The method was immunoSEQ multiplex PCR; TCRdb's version includes in-frame clones alone and lacks a portion of them. This table holds some 2,400,000 clones, under 97% found once. Sequences were obtained from naive CD4+ T cells sorted from blood. Indicated subset: CD45RA+ positively selected. These receptors were taken from a young man in good health.

The rearrangement joins TRBV5-1 to TRBJ1-2; the D is unclear. From germline, CDR1 is SGHRS and CDR2 YFSETQ. V was pared by 8 bases and J by 0 bases, with 17 bases between. The CDR3 extends over 15 amino acids. The CDR3 here is CASTSMSAANYGYTF. Here the CDR3 DNA reads TGCGCCAGTACATCAATGTCGGCGGCTAACTATGGCTACACCTTC. Supplemented by reference TRBV5-1 and TRBJ1-2, the full variable domain reads KAGVTQTPRYLIKTRGQQVTLSCSPISGHRSVSWYQQTPGQGLQFLFEYFSETQRNKGNFPGRFSGRQFSNSRSEMNVSTLELGDSALYLCASTSMSAANYGYTFGSGTRLTVV.

The chain links TRBV28 to TRBJ2-4; possibly TRBD2 for D (5 bases). This CDR3 spans 17 amino acids. The V gene's germline CDR1 is MDHEN and CDR2 SYDVKM. Trimming took 2 bases from V and 1 from J, leaving 15 bases between them. The CDR3 region has the DNA TGTGCCAGCAGTTTAGTCTCCGGGGTAGGCGCCAAAAACATTCAGTACTTC. Its translation is CASSLVSGVGAKNIQYF.

This chain joins TRBV5-1 and TRBJ2-6; D gene unclear. The germline V gene encodes CDR1 SGHRS and CDR2 YFSETQ. Trimming removed 0 bases from V and 0 bases from J, with 7 bases in between. The CDR3 totals 16 residues. CDR3: CASSLGQFSGANVLTF. In DNA form, the CDR3 reads TGCGCCAGCAGCTTGGGGCAGTTCTCTGGGGCCAACGTCCTGACTTTC.

The rearrangement links TRBV30 to TRBJ1-1; D is undetermined. This CDR3 has 11 residues. Germline values: CDR1 GTSNPN, CDR2 SVGIG (reference sequence). The germline V and J ends were trimmed by 8 bases and 5 bases, with 12 bases remaining between them. The CDR3 loop reads CALSGKTEAFF. The DNA of the CDR3 is TGTGCCCTGTCGGGGAAAACTGAAGCTTTCTTT.

This clone was detected once. The V call is TRBV28, the J call TRBJ2-7; D may correspond to TRBD1 or TRBD2 (6 bases each). The V and J ends lost 4 bases and 2 bases respectively, with 12 bases between them. The CDR3 extends over 14 amino acids. The V gene's germline CDR1 is MDHEN and CDR2 SYDVKM. CDR3 sequence reads: CASSSPGAPYEQYF. CDR3 nucleotides: TGTGCCAGCAGTTCCCCGGGGGCTCCCTACGAGCAGTACTTC. The variable domain in full, completed from reference TRBV28 and TRBJ2-7, reads DVKVTQSSRYLVKRTGEKVFLECVQDMDHENMFWYRQDPGLGLRLIYFSYDVKMKEKGDIPEGYSVSREKKERFSLILESASTNQTSMYLCASSSPGAPYEQYFGPGTRLTVT.

As concerns this clone: At the DNA level, this CDR3 is encoded by other sequences in the same sample as well. V is TRBV4-2 and J is TRBJ2-5; 14 bases fit TRBD2. J was trimmed by 2 bases and V by 4 bases; bases with no gene match: 3. Per germline, CDR1 LGHNA and CDR2 YNFKEQ. The CDR3 contains 16 residues. The CDR3 reads CASSPGLAGGQETQYF. The CDR3 nucleotides are TGTGCCAGCAGCCCTGGACTAGCGGGGGGTCAAGAGACCCAGTACTTC.

The J gene is TRBJ2-7, the V gene TRBV6-6; D gene uncertain. This CDR3 is 16 amino acids long. The ends were cut back, 0 bases at V and 3 bases at J, with 15 bases in the middle. CDR1 MNHNY and CDR2 SVGAGI come from the germline V gene (reference sequence). CDR3 nucleotides: TGTGCCAGCAGTTACTCTTTTAGGCCCCTTCTCTACGAGCAGTACTTC. This encodes CASSYSFRPLLYEQYF.

The chain joins TRBV6-5 to TRBJ2-7; TRBD2 is a possible D gene (5 bases). The CDR3 has 12 residues. V lost 6 bases and J lost 4, with 10 bases in between. Looked up from germline, CDR1 is MNHEY and CDR2 is SVGAGI. CDR3 bases: TGTGCCAGCAGCCTAGCCCTTTACGAGCAGTACTTC. Its translation is CASSLALYEQYF.

V gene TRBV11-3 combines with J gene TRBJ2-2, with no clear D. The V gene's germline CDR1 is SGHNT and CDR2 YENEEA. The CDR3 spans 13 residues. V was shortened by 1 base and J by 6 bases, with 6 bases between the two germline ends. The CDR3 bases are TGTGCCAGCAGCTTAGTTGGGGCCGGGGAGCTGTTTTTT. Encoded protein: CASSLVGAGELFF.

This chain links TRBV2 with TRBJ1-5, with a possible D match to TRBD1 (5 bases). The V end was cut by 2 bases, the J end by 4 bases, with 12 bases between. The CDR3 loop spans 15 amino acids. Germline values: CDR1 SNHLY, CDR2 FYNNEI. The CDR3 nucleotides are TGTGCCAGCAGTGAACTTGGGGCACCTAATCAGCCCCAGCATTTT. Translation gives CASSELGAPNQPQHF.

The chain combines TRBV7-2 with TRBJ2-3, with D maybe TRBD2 (6 bases). Trimming cost V 1 base and J 4 bases, with 9 bases left between them. This CDR3 has 14 residues. Germline V CDR1 and CDR2: SGHTA, FQGNSA. The CDR3 here is CASSLGRAPDTQYF. The CDR3 DNA sequence: TGTGCCAGCAGCTTAGGGAGGGCCCCAGATACGCAGTATTTT.

Worth noting for this clone: The identical CDR3 is also encoded by other nucleotide sequences in the sample. This chain uses TRBV11-2 with TRBJ2-7; 10 bases match TRBD1. After removal of 0 bases from V and 2 bases from J, the junction contained 1 base not matched to a gene. CDR1 SGHAT and CDR2 FQNNGV come from the germline V gene. This CDR3 contains 15 residues. The CDR3 sequence: CASSLEGQGTYEQYF. DNA of the CDR3: TGTGCCAGCAGCTTAGAGGGACAGGGGACCTACGAGCAGTACTTC.

The chain is built from TRBV11-3 and TRBJ2-3; D gene ambiguous. Between the trimmed V and J ends, which lost 4 bases and 6 bases, there was a span of 11 bases. The CDR3 contains 13 residues. Germline V gene data show CDR1 as SGHNT and CDR2 as YENEEA. The CDR3 region is CASSSKQWDTQYF. In nucleotides, the CDR3 is TGTGCCAGCAGCTCTAAGCAGTGGGATACGCAGTATTTT.

This chain joins TRBV6-5 and TRBJ2-7; the match to TRBD2 covers 8 bases. From germline, CDR1 is MNHEY and CDR2 SVGAGI. The V gene end was trimmed by 6 bases and the J gene end by 3 bases; junction bases not matched to a gene: 10. This CDR3 region has 15 residues. The DNA for the CDR3 is TGTGCCAGCAGGCCACCGGGACTAGGCGACTACGAGCAGTACTTC. This encodes CASRPPGLGDYEQYF.

The chain recombines TRBV5-1 with TRBJ2-1; D not certain. Germline CDR1 is SGHRS and CDR2 is YFSETQ. This CDR3 comprises 15 residues. Trimming cost V 2 bases and J 6 bases, with 15 bases left between them. Here the CDR3 reads CASSFIGGQGNEQFF. In DNA form, the CDR3 reads TGCGCCAGCAGCTTCATAGGCGGTCAAGGCAATGAGCAGTTCTTC.

The chain has TRBV21-1 and TRBJ1-2. TRBV21-1 is designated a pseudogene. The CDR3 runs to 13 residues. The CDR3 region has the DNA TGTGCCAGCAGCAAAGTGGAGGGTTGGGGCTACACCTTC. It specifies CASSKVEGWGYTF.

V usage is TRBV7-8 and J usage is TRBJ2-1, with 8 bases matching TRBD1. From germline, CDR1 is SGHVS and CDR2 FQNEAQ. The length of the CDR3 is 17 residues. The trim removed 5 bases at V and 5 bases at J, leaving 14 bases unmatched. CDR3 protein: CASSEGRGQGRDNEQFF. Here the CDR3 DNA reads TGTGCCAGCAGCGAAGGACGAGGACAGGGACGCGACAATGAGCAGTTCTTC.

The gene calls are TRBV18 and TRBJ2-1, with 7 bases aligning to TRBD1. The V gene's germline CDR1 is KGHSH and CDR2 LQKENI. V was pared by 6 bases and J by 0 bases, with 11 bases of the junction left unmatched. The length of the CDR3 is 17 residues. CDR3 protein: CASSPKTGMGSYNEQFF. For the CDR3, the DNA is TGTGCCAGCTCTCCAAAGACAGGGATGGGCTCCTACAATGAGCAGTTCTTC.

The gene calls are TRBV9 and TRBJ1-1; 8 nucleotides agree with TRBD1. V shed 7 bases and J 2 bases; nucleotides not matched to a gene: 4. This CDR3 has 13 amino acids. In germline, CDR1 is SGDLS, CDR2 YYNGEE. This chain's CDR3 is CASAPGGNTEAFF. In nucleotides, the CDR3 is TGTGCCAGCGCCCCAGGGGGCAACACTGAAGCTTTCTTT.

The V gene is TRBV19, the J gene TRBJ1-1; 10 bases are a match to TRBD1. The CDR3 length is 16 residues. Germline CDR1 LNHDA, CDR2 SQIVND (reference sequence). Trimming cost V 5 bases and J 4 bases; bases outside gene matches: 10. This CDR3 reads CASSPRQGARSTEAFF. In DNA, the CDR3 is TGTGCCAGTAGTCCCCGACAGGGGGCGAGGAGCACTGAAGCTTTCTTT. The full variable domain, with the rest looked up from reference TRBV19 and TRBJ1-1, is DGGITQSPKYLFRKEGQNVTLSCEQNLNHDAMYWYRQDPGQGLRLIYYSQIVNDFQKGDIAEGYSVSREKKESFPLTVTSAQKNPTAFYLCASSPRQGARSTEAFFGQGTRLTVV.

This clone is a singleton in its sample. The gene calls are TRBV10-1 and TRBJ2-7; tentative D call: TRBD2 (5 bases). The CDR3 runs to 13 residues. Trimming took 8 bases from V and 6 from J, leaving 17 bases between them. Per the germline V gene, CDR1 is WNHNN and CDR2 is SYGVQD (reference sequence). This chain's CDR3 is CASAEVTRGEQYF. In DNA, the CDR3 is TGCGCCAGCGCGGAAGTTACTAGAGGCGAGCAGTACTTC.

The chain uses TRBV7-9 and TRBJ2-5, with TRBD2 matching 8 bases. Germline loops: CDR1 SEHNR, CDR2 FQNEAQ (reference sequence). The CDR3 runs 16 residues. The trim removed 5 bases at V and 2 bases at J, leaving 10 bases unmatched. This CDR3 reads CASSHGLAGLQETQYF. For the CDR3, the DNA is TGTGCCAGCAGCCACGGTCTAGCGGGCCTTCAAGAGACCCAGTACTTC.

The V and J genes are TRBV13 and TRBJ1-3; D is unclear. The CDR3 loop spans 14 amino acids. V was shortened by 1 base and J by 4 bases, with 8 bases between the two germline ends. CDR1 is PRHDT, CDR2 FYEKMQ, per germline (reference sequence). This CDR3 reads CASSLENRGNTIYF. For the CDR3, the DNA is TGTGCCAGCAGCTTAGAAAACAGAGGAAACACCATATATTTT.

CDR3 sequence reads: CASSSNQGRGSPLHF. DNA for the CDR3: TGTGCCAGCAGCTCAAACCAGGGAAGGGGTTCACCCCTCCACTTT. The chain employs TRBV5-4 and TRBJ1-6, with D possibly being TRBD1 (5 bases). This CDR3 has 15 residues. V was shortened by 3 bases and J by 9 bases, with 16 bases between the two germline ends. CDR1 SGHNT and CDR2 YYREEE come from the germline V gene (reference sequence). The complete variable domain, with remaining parts taken from reference TRBV5-4 and TRBJ1-6, reads ETGVTQSPTHLIKTRGQQVTLRCSSQSGHNTVSWYQQALGQGPQFIFQYYREEENGRGNFPPRFSGLQFPNYSSELNVNALELDDSALYLCASSSNQGRGSPLHFGNGTRLTVT.